This T cell receptor (beta chain) was recovered during a study of blood T cells in healthy people across ages. In this sample, this clonotype turned up many times. The trim removed 6 bases at V and 1 base at J, leaving 6 bases unmatched. Per germline, CDR1 DFQATT and CDR2 SNEGSKA (reference sequence). The CDR3 runs 13 residues. Donors were systemically healthy Caucasian individuals from Russia aged roughly 6 to 95 years. The use of a sample-barcoded 5' primer and a J-beta primer mix characterized a second PCR of roughly 7 to 11 cycles. A template-switch adaptor with 12 random nucleotides tagged each cDNA molecule. Each CDR3 protein is one row after TCRdb ran MiXCR on the 5' RACE reads. This repertoire shows about 1.6 million distinct CDR3 sequences, almost 35% found once; its top ten account for over 9%.

Specimen: blood. The receptor comes from a woman between 25 and 40 years old in good health. This chain connects TRBV20-1 to TRBJ2-7, with 7 bases lining up with TRBD2. CDR3 in amino acids: CSAEREPSYEQYF. In DNA form, the CDR3 reads TGCAGTGCCGAGCGGGAACCGTCCTACGAGCAGTACTTC.